The text below deals with one T cell receptor beta chain. This entry comes from a study of blood T cell repertoires in COVID-19. The wider study: Whether acute or convalescent, the COVID-19 samples came from the United States, Italy and Spain.

The CDR3 loop spans 13 amino acids. Measured with immunoSEQ multiplex PCR; TCRdb has only the in-frame clones, and not every one. The sample gives 200,000 or so clones, roughly nine tenths of which show up once; under 3% is in the top ten. Participant age was roughly 18 to 90 years, and participants resided in about two dozen US areas. Assignments of participants to cohorts depended upon their own reported clinical history. The sequencing sample was made of PBMCs or T cells enriched from blood (not recorded which). This sequence was found in a middle-aged woman with acute COVID-19. V gene TRBV21-1 combines with J gene TRBJ1-5; the tabulated D call, TRBD1, remains unverified against the DNA. TRBV21-1 is tagged as a pseudogene. The CDR3 spells CASSIEGDQPQHF. CDR3 sequence (DNA): TGTGCCAGCAGCATCGAAGGGGATCAGCCCCAGCATTTT.